Presented here are 27 T cell receptor beta chains from one specimen sequenced in a study of T cells in Graves' hyperthyroidism and ophthalmopathy. Amplification of TCR beta CDR3 regions used RNA as the template. TCR CDR3 underwent first-round RT-PCR with the HTBI primer set. One entry per CDR3 protein, called by TCRdb with MiXCR from the multiplex PCR reads. The repertoire holds approximately 95,000 distinct CDR3 sequences, with around 37% as singletons. Material for sequencing was peripheral blood or thyroid tissue (not recorded which). The receptor set was obtained from a woman aged 25 to 39 with Graves' hyperthyroidism.

This sequence joins TRBV9 and TRBJ1-2; 8 bases map to TRBD1. Germline CDR1 SGDLS, CDR2 YYNGEE. The CDR3 extends over 14 amino acids. V trimming: 3 bases; J trimming: 5 bases; junction bases outside the gene matches: 6. The CDR3 DNA follows: TGTGCCAGCAGCGCGGAGGACAGGGAGTATGGCTACACCTTC. Translation gives CASSAEDREYGYTF.

There are many counts of this clonotype. The chain employs TRBV6-5 and TRBJ2-2; the D gene is possibly TRBD2 (5 bases). Per the germline V gene, CDR1 is MNHEY and CDR2 is SVGAGI. Trimming removed 6 bases from V and 6 bases from J, with 14 bases in between. The CDR3 is made up of 14 amino acids. As DNA, the CDR3 is TGTGCCAGCAGACCAAGGGAGTCGTCCGGGGAGCTGTTTTTT. This gives the protein CASRPRESSGELFF.

This clonotype was detected a few times. The chain carries TRBV6-5 and TRBJ2-7; the match to TRBD2 covers 12 bases. Unmatched junction bases numbered 12, after V lost 6 bases and J lost 0 bases. The CDR3 covers 18 residues. Germline V gene sequence: CDR1 MNHEY, CDR2 SVGAGI. The CDR3 nucleotides are TGTGCCAGCAGCACCCCGGGACTAGCGGGCGATAGCTCCTACGAGCAGTACTTC. As protein: CASSTPGLAGDSSYEQYF.

This clonotype came up many times. This chain uses TRBV9 with TRBJ1-2, with D tentatively TRBD1 (6 bases). The V end was cut by 4 bases, the J end by 1 base, with 11 bases between. Germline lookup yields CDR1 SGDLS and CDR2 YYNGEE. The length of the CDR3 is 14 residues. DNA of the CDR3: TGTGCCAGCAGCCTCGGACAGAGTAACTATGGCTACACCTTC. Protein: CASSLGQSNYGYTF.

In its sample, this clonotype was seen many times. The chain uses TRBV2 and TRBJ2-5; no clear D. Trimming removed 3 bases from V and 1 base from J, with 12 bases in between. The germline CDR1 and CDR2 sequences are SNHLY and FYNNEI. CDR3 length equals 15 residues. CDR3 loop: CASSENGPSQETQYF. The CDR3, as DNA: TGTGCCAGCAGTGAGAACGGGCCTAGCCAAGAGACCCAGTACTTC.

This chain connects TRBV28 to TRBJ1-1; D is unclear. Germline assignment: CDR1 MDHEN and CDR2 SYDVKM. Trimming removed 6 bases at V and 3 bases at J, with 11 bases between. This CDR3 region has 13 residues. For the CDR3, the DNA is TGTGCCAGCAGCCTAACTTTGTACACTGAAGCTTTCTTT. Encoded protein: CASSLTLYTEAFF.

J is TRBJ1-1 and V is TRBV6-5; D unresolved. V was trimmed by 5 bases and J by 0 bases, leaving 10 bases between them. This CDR3 contains 14 residues. Germline loops: CDR1 MNHEY, CDR2 SVGAGI. CDR3 nucleotides: TGTGCCAGCAGTCCTACTTGGGTGAACACTGAAGCTTTCTTT. This translates into CASSPTWVNTEAFF.

In this sample, this clonotype turned up many times. The V and J genes are TRBV3-1 and TRBJ2-7; D is perhaps TRBD1 (6 bases). V gave up 4 bases and J gave up 7 bases, with 14 bases separating them. CDR3 length: 13 residues. Per the germline V gene, CDR1 is LGHDT and CDR2 is YNNKEL (reference sequence). CDR3 region: CASSPPQGREQYF. For the CDR3, the DNA is TGTGCCAGCAGCCCCCCCCAGGGGAGAGAGCAGTACTTC.

This clonotype was counted at least ten times. The chain uses TRBV20-1 and TRBJ2-2, with D uncertain. The V gene's germline CDR1 is DFQATT and CDR2 SNEGSKA (reference sequence). V gave up 0 bases and J gave up 5 bases, with 13 bases separating them. CDR3 length: 15 residues. CDR3 region: CSARDVGIMTGELFF. The CDR3 nucleotides are TGCAGTGCTAGAGATGTAGGGATTATGACCGGGGAGCTGTTTTTT.

The chain combines TRBV11-2 with TRBJ2-1; 11 nucleotides match TRBD2. The CDR3 runs to 16 residues. J gave up 4 bases and V 5 bases, and 7 bases lay outside the gene matches. Germline CDR1 is SGHAT and CDR2 is FQNNGV. CDR3 nucleotides: TGTGCCAGCAGCCCTCCGACTAGCGGGAATTACAATGAGCAGTTCTTC. Its translation is CASSPPTSGNYNEQFF.

The rearrangement links TRBV20-1 to TRBJ2-7; 10 positions agree with TRBD1. Germline V lookup: CDR1 DFQATT, CDR2 SNEGSKA (reference sequence). This CDR3 is built from 15 residues. After removal of 2 bases from V and 5 bases from J, the junction contained 9 bases not matched to a gene. CDR3 DNA sequence: TGCAGTGCTAGACCCCGGGACAGGGGAGGCCACGAGCAGTACTTC. This translates into CSARPRDRGGHEQYF.

The rearrangement links TRBV7-6 to TRBJ2-6, with D perhaps assigned TRBD1 or TRBD2 (5 bases each). This CDR3 spans 21 amino acids. Germline V CDR1 and CDR2: SGHVS, FNYEAQ. V was cut by 5 bases and J by 0 bases, with 26 bases left in between. CDR3 nucleotides: TGTGCCAGCAGCCAGATATTTCGGAAGGGGAGAGGGTCCTCTGGGGCCAACGTCCTGACTTTC. Protein product: CASSQIFRKGRGSSGANVLTF.

This clonotype was detected many times. The chain uses TRBV7-9 and TRBJ1-4, with D possibly being TRBD1 (6 bases). The length of the CDR3 is 18 residues. The germline V gene has CDR1 SEHNR and CDR2 FQNEAQ (reference sequence). Trimming took 5 bases from V and 0 from J, leaving 19 bases between them. The CDR3 DNA reads TGTGCCAGCAGCGACCCGTGGACAGACGATTCAACTAATGAAAAACTGTTTTTT. Translating it yields CASSDPWTDDSTNEKLFF.

This clonotype was counted at least ten times. The chain joins TRBV2 to TRBJ2-5, with a possible D match to TRBD1 (6 bases). Per the germline V gene, CDR1 is SNHLY and CDR2 is FYNNEI. The CDR3 is made up of 14 amino acids. V was trimmed by 6 bases and J by 2 bases, leaving 13 bases between them. In DNA, the CDR3 is TGTGCCAGCAGCCCACTAGGGGGACAAGAGACCCAGTACTTC. Protein: CASSPLGGQETQYF.

As for this clonotype: This may be a read error: a much more frequent sequence differs by one nucleotide. The chain links TRBV27 to TRBJ1-1, with no clear D. Deletions cut 9 bases from V and 4 bases from J, with 12 bases between. The CDR3 is 12 residues long. Germline CDR1 MNHEY, CDR2 SMNVEV (reference sequence). The CDR3 DNA reads TGTGCCAGTTTTACGGGGAGCACTGAAGCTTTCTTT. The encoded protein is CASFTGSTEAFF.

In its sample, this clonotype was seen many times. The V gene is TRBV6-6, the J gene TRBJ2-5; D is unclear. The CDR3 contains 15 residues. Germline values: CDR1 MNHNY, CDR2 SVGAGI (reference sequence). Trimming stripped 0 bases from V and 1 base from J, with 9 bases between. DNA of the CDR3: TGTGCCAGCAGTTACTCGAGACTCGTCCAAGAGACCCAGTACTTC. It translates to CASSYSRLVQETQYF.

This chain links TRBV2 with TRBJ2-7; 9 bases align to TRBD1. The CDR3 loop spans 15 amino acids. The V gene's germline CDR1 is SNHLY and CDR2 FYNNEI. Trimming cost V 4 bases and J 4 bases; bases outside gene matches: 8. The CDR3 DNA reads TGTGCCAGCAGTGCTCCGGGACAGGGACAATACGAGCAGTACTTC. Translation: CASSAPGQGQYEQYF.

This clonotype was observed at least ten times. CDR3 nucleotide sequence: TGTGCCAGCAGAACTTGGAGGGACGATGGAGGCTACACCTTC. It codes for CASRTWRDDGGYTF. The chain joins TRBV28 to TRBJ1-2; the D gene is possibly TRBD1 (5 bases). There are 14 residues in the CDR3. Trimming cost V 6 bases and J 8 bases, with 19 bases left between them. CDR1 MDHEN and CDR2 SYDVKM come from the germline V gene.

A few counts support this clonotype. V gene TRBV30 combines with J gene TRBJ2-7; no clear D. Germline CDR1 is GTSNPN and CDR2 is SVGIG (reference sequence). The CDR3 loop spans 13 amino acids. Deletions cut 1 base from V and 2 bases from J, with 9 bases between. The CDR3 coding sequence is TGTGCCTGGAGTGGTTCCGCCACCTACGAGCAGTACTTC. Translating it yields CAWSGSATYEQYF. Using reference TRBV30 and TRBJ2-7 for the parts outside the CDR3, the full variable domain is SQTIHQWPATLVQPVGSPLSLECTVEGTSNPNLYWYRQAAGRGLQLLFYSVGIGQISSEVPQNLSASRPQDRQFILSSKKLLLSDSGFYLCAWSGSATYEQYFGPGTRLTVT.

The count of this clonotype is one. V is TRBV7-2 and J is TRBJ2-1; D gene uncertain. The CDR3 is made up of 15 amino acids. Germline V gene data show CDR1 as SGHTA and CDR2 as FQGNSA. The V end was cut by 6 bases, the J end by 0 bases, with 12 bases between. CDR3 bases: TGTGCCAGCAGTTTTGAGGCTGCCTCCTACAATGAGCAGTTCTTC. It codes for CASSFEAASYNEQFF.

This clonotype was observed a single time. The chain joins TRBV6-1 to TRBJ2-7; D unclear. This CDR3 has 12 residues. Germline V gene data show CDR1 as MNHNS and CDR2 as SASEGT. Trimming took 9 bases from V and 0 from J, leaving 9 bases between them. The CDR3, as DNA: TGTGCCAGTGTGATGAGCTCCTACGAGCAGTACTTC. Translation: CASVMSSYEQYF.

There are many counts of this clonotype. The V call is TRBV7-3, the J call TRBJ2-5; 10 nucleotides line up with TRBD1. This CDR3 has 14 amino acids. CDR1 and CDR2 (germline): SGHTA, FQGTGA. Unmatched junction bases numbered 4, after V lost 5 bases and J lost 4 bases. The CDR3 DNA follows: TGTGCCAGCAGCCCGGGACAGGGGTTAGAGACCCAGTACTTC. Amino acid sequence: CASSPGQGLETQYF.

Notes on this clonotype: Likely a read error: the CDR3 ends without its conserved phenylalanine or tryptophan. No DNA is shown, since the ends of the CDR3 on it are uncertain; the CDR3 is the one TCRdb lists. CDR3 region: CASSSGGG. The gene calls are TRBV5-4 and TRBJ2-7. Germline CDR1 reads SGHNT; CDR2 reads YYREEE (reference sequence). The CDR3 extends over 8 residues, inclusive of both ends.

The sample holds many counts of this clonotype. This chain links TRBV12-3 or TRBV12-4 with TRBJ2-2; the match to TRBD2 covers 13 bases. The CDR3 totals 18 residues. V was clipped by 6 bases and J by 10 bases; unmatched bases: 17. CDR3 DNA: TGTGCCAGCAGAGTCGGACTAGCGGGAGTTCCTACCGGGGAGGAGCTGTTTTTT. Its translation: CASRVGLAGVPTGEELFF.

This clonotype was recorded only once. A read error may explain this, as a much larger clone is one base away. It is likely a read error, because the conserved phenylalanine at the end of the CDR3 is missing. V and J are TRBV7-2 and TRBJ1-1; the D gene is possibly TRBD1 (6 bases). The V and J ends lost 2 bases and 3 bases respectively, with 13 bases between them. Looked up from germline, CDR1 is SGHTA and CDR2 is FQGNSA. The CDR3 extends over 15 amino acids. The CDR3 sequence: CASSLWGARDTEAFL. The CDR3 DNA is TGTGCCAGCAGCTTATGGGGGGCGCGGGACACTGAAGCTTTCCTT.

As DNA, the CDR3 is TGTGCCAGCAGCCAAGAGCCTAGCGGGAGGGGCGAGCAGTACTTC. Its translation: CASSQEPSGRGEQYF. The chain recombines TRBV4-2 with TRBJ2-7; 12 bases align to TRBD2. V gave up 0 bases and J gave up 6 bases; unmatched junction bases: 3. This CDR3 spans 15 amino acids. Germline CDR1 is LGHNA and CDR2 is YNFKEQ.

The count of this clonotype is one. The chain joins TRBV10-3 to TRBJ2-7, with D perhaps TRBD1 (6 bases). The ends were cut back, 3 bases at V and 4 bases at J, with 16 bases in the middle. CDR3 size: 15 residues. Germline CDR1 ENHRY, CDR2 SYGVKD. This chain's CDR3 is CAISEQGEPLYEQYF. In DNA, the CDR3 is TGTGCCATCAGTGAACAGGGTGAACCCCTATACGAGCAGTACTTC.